Listed below are T cell receptor beta chains from one sample, sequenced in a study of CD8 T cells in ankylosing spondylitis. TCRdb redid the calling of the 5' RACE reads with MiXCR, one entry per CDR3 protein. The table includes 200,000 to 300,000 distinct CDR3 sequences, roughly 8.2% detected once. Specimen: blood, either unsorted or a sorted T cell fraction (not recorded which). These receptors were obtained from a female donor with ankylosing spondylitis or in good health (not recorded which). Each CDR3 is given with its conserved first and last residue. A D gene is named only where the DNA matches it firmly. Size is omitted from some rows. Given values are once, few, many or a class for expanded clones.

D gene: NA
J gene: TRBJ2-1
clone size: many
V gene: TRBV12-3/TRBV12-4
CDR3 protein: CASTTFRGQNEQFF
CDR3 DNA: TGTGCCAGCACCACCTTCAGGGGCCAGAATGAGCAGTTCTTC

D gene: NA
J gene: TRBJ2-4
clone size: many
V gene: TRBV29-1
CDR3 protein: CSVRQEKNIQYF
CDR3 DNA: TGCAGCGTTCGCCAGGAAAAAAACATTCAGTACTTC

D gene: TRBD1
J gene: TRBJ1-3
clone size: many
V gene: TRBV7-8
CDR3 protein: CASSFRAWDRGRGNTIYF
CDR3 DNA: TGTGCCAGCAGCTTTAGGGCCTGGGACAGGGGAAGAGGAAACACCATATATTTT

D gene: NA
J gene: TRBJ1-5
clone size: many
V gene: TRBV6-5
CDR3 protein: CASSSRFGGNQPQHF
CDR3 DNA: TGTGCCAGCAGTTCCCGTTTCGGAGGCAATCAGCCCCAGCATTTT

D gene: TRBD1
J gene: TRBJ2-5
clone size: few
V gene: TRBV7-8
CDR3 protein: CASSKFTGDLETQYF
CDR3 DNA: TGTGCCAGCAGCAAATTTACAGGGGATTTAGAAACCCAGTACTTC

D gene: NA
J gene: TRBJ1-1
clone size: many
V gene: TRBV24-1
CDR3 protein: CATSSSVNTEAFF
CDR3 DNA: TGTGCCACCAGTAGCAGTGTGAACACTGAAGCTTTCTTT

D gene: TRBD1
J gene: TRBJ2-7
clone size: many
V gene: TRBV4-2
CDR3 protein: CASSQVPRDRDYEQYF
CDR3 DNA: TGTGCCAGCAGCCAAGTTCCTCGCGACAGGGACTACGAGCAGTACTTC

D gene: TRBD2
J gene: TRBJ2-5
clone size: many
V gene: TRBV5-1
CDR3 protein: CASSSSGVQETQYF
CDR3 DNA: TGCGCCAGCAGTTCTAGCGGAGTTCAAGAGACCCAGTACTTC

D gene: NA
J gene: TRBJ2-2
clone size: NA
V gene: TRBV11-2
CDR3 protein: CASSPQGLPLTGELFF
CDR3 DNA: TGTGCCAGCAGCCCTCAAGGACTGCCACTTACCGGGGAGCTGTTTTTT

D gene: TRBD2
J gene: TRBJ2-5
clone size: many
V gene: TRBV6-2/TRBV6-3
CDR3 protein: CASSPSGRNQETQYF
CDR3 DNA: TGTGCCAGCAGTCCCAGCGGGAGGAACCAAGAGACCCAGTACTTC

D gene: NA
J gene: TRBJ2-2
clone size: NA
V gene: TRBV27
CDR3 protein: CASSLSLGNVYTGELFF
CDR3 DNA: TGTGCCAGCAGTTTAAGCCTGGGCAACGTATACACCGGGGAGCTGTTTTTT

D gene: NA
J gene: TRBJ2-1
clone size: many
V gene: TRBV6-2/TRBV6-3
CDR3 protein: CASSPPLNEQFF
CDR3 DNA: TGTGCCAGCAGTCCCCCGCTAAATGAGCAGTTCTTC

D gene: NA
J gene: TRBJ2-4
clone size: many
V gene: TRBV5-5
CDR3 protein: CASEGPKNIQYF
CDR3 DNA: TGTGCCAGTGAGGGGCCTAAAAACATTCAGTACTTC

D gene: NA
J gene: TRBJ2-5
clone size: many
V gene: TRBV25-1
CDR3 protein: CASSEAETQYF
CDR3 DNA: TGTGCCAGCAGTGAAGCGGAGACCCAGTACTTC

D gene: NA
J gene: TRBJ1-2
clone size: few
V gene: TRBV7-3
CDR3 protein: CASSPQPNYGYTF
CDR3 DNA: TGTGCCAGCAGCCCCCAACCGAACTATGGCTACACCTTC

D gene: NA
J gene: TRBJ1-5
clone size: many
V gene: TRBV19
CDR3 protein: CASSIDRSNQPQHF
CDR3 DNA: TGTGCCAGTAGTATCGACAGGAGCAATCAGCCCCAGCATTTT

D gene: TRBD1
J gene: TRBJ1-2
clone size: many
V gene: TRBV7-9
CDR3 protein: CASSTSGQGDGYTF
CDR3 DNA: TGTGCCAGCAGCACCTCGGGACAGGGCGATGGCTACACCTTC

D gene: NA
J gene: TRBJ2-1
clone size: many
V gene: TRBV6-1
CDR3 protein: CASRRVGARSDEQFF
CDR3 DNA: TGTGCCAGCAGACGGGTGGGAGCGAGGTCCGATGAGCAGTTCTTC

D gene: NA
J gene: TRBJ2-3
clone size: few
V gene: TRBV4-3
CDR3 protein: CASSQGLGMGDTQYF
CDR3 DNA: TGCGCCAGCAGCCAGGGCCTCGGCATGGGAGATACGCAGTATTTT

D gene: NA
J gene: TRBJ2-3
clone size: many
V gene: TRBV21-1
CDR3 protein: CASSKEGGVSSDTQYF
CDR3 DNA: TGTGCCAGCAGCAAAGAGGGGGGAGTATCGTCAGATACGCAGTATTTT

D gene: TRBD1
J gene: TRBJ1-2
clone size: many
V gene: TRBV6-5
CDR3 protein: CASRQTGNYGYTF
CDR3 DNA: TGTGCCAGCAGACAGACAGGGAACTATGGCTACACCTTC

D gene: NA
J gene: TRBJ2-2
clone size: few
V gene: TRBV7-2
CDR3 protein: CASSLATAPNTGELFF
CDR3 DNA: TGTGCCAGCAGCTTAGCCACAGCCCCGAACACCGGGGAGCTGTTTTTT

D gene: TRBD2
J gene: TRBJ2-1
clone size: few
V gene: TRBV11-2
CDR3 protein: CASSLPLAGGGNEQFF
CDR3 DNA: TGTGCCAGCAGCTTACCGCTAGCGGGAGGGGGTAATGAGCAGTTCTTC

D gene: NA
J gene: TRBJ2-7
clone size: many
V gene: TRBV5-4
CDR3 protein: CASSLEPIPREQYF
CDR3 DNA: TGTGCCAGCAGCTTGGAGCCGATCCCCCGCGAGCAGTACTTC

D gene: TRBD2
J gene: TRBJ2-1
clone size: many
V gene: TRBV25-1
CDR3 protein: CASNDLAGSYNEQFF
CDR3 DNA: TGTGCCAGCAATGATCTAGCGGGATCTTACAATGAGCAGTTCTTC

D gene: NA
J gene: TRBJ2-7
clone size: NA
V gene: TRBV12-5
CDR3 protein: CASGLAVWDTDTGEQYF
CDR3 DNA: TGTGCTAGTGGTTTGGCCGTGTGGGACACCGATACGGGGGAGCAGTACTTC

D gene: NA
J gene: TRBJ2-2
clone size: many
V gene: TRBV21-1
CDR3 protein: CASSLNRRAGGPNTGELFF
CDR3 DNA: TGTGCCAGCAGCTTAAACCGGCGGGCGGGAGGACCAAACACCGGGGAGCTGTTTTTT

D gene: TRBD1
J gene: TRBJ2-7
clone size: many
V gene: TRBV10-3
CDR3 protein: CAISDPGTGGFYEQYF
CDR3 DNA: TGTGCCATCAGTGACCCCGGGACAGGGGGGTTCTACGAGCAGTACTTC

D gene: TRBD2
J gene: TRBJ2-1
clone size: NA
V gene: TRBV20-1
CDR3 protein: CSASTSGSVSGNEQFF
CDR3 DNA: TGCAGTGCTAGCACTAGCGGGAGCGTATCGGGCAATGAGCAGTTCTTC

D gene: NA
J gene: TRBJ1-1
clone size: NA
V gene: TRBV11-1
CDR3 protein: CASSFPVRGRGIRNTEAFF
CDR3 DNA: TGTGCCAGCAGCTTTCCGGTCAGGGGAAGAGGGATCCGAAACACTGAAGCTTTCTTT

D gene: NA
J gene: TRBJ1-2
clone size: many
V gene: TRBV12-3/TRBV12-4
CDR3 protein: CASSLLTGIYGYTF
CDR3 DNA: TGTGCCAGCAGTCTACTGACAGGAATATATGGCTACACCTTC

D gene: TRBD2
J gene: TRBJ2-1
clone size: many
V gene: TRBV10-3
CDR3 protein: CAIQLAGGLHNEQFF
CDR3 DNA: TGTGCCATCCAACTAGCGGGAGGGCTCCACAATGAGCAGTTCTTC

D gene: NA
J gene: TRBJ1-2
clone size: many
V gene: TRBV12-3/TRBV12-4
CDR3 protein: CASSRQVRYGYTF
CDR3 DNA: TGTGCCAGCAGCCGACAGGTTCGCTATGGCTACACCTTC

D gene: NA
J gene: TRBJ1-1
clone size: many
V gene: TRBV20-1
CDR3 protein: CSATTNTEAFF
CDR3 DNA: TGCAGTGCTACAACGAACACTGAAGCTTTCTTT

D gene: NA
J gene: TRBJ2-1
clone size: NA
V gene: TRBV4-3
CDR3 protein: CASSQAVRSPHNEQFF
CDR3 DNA: TGCGCCAGCAGCCAAGCAGTCCGCTCTCCCCACAATGAGCAGTTCTTC